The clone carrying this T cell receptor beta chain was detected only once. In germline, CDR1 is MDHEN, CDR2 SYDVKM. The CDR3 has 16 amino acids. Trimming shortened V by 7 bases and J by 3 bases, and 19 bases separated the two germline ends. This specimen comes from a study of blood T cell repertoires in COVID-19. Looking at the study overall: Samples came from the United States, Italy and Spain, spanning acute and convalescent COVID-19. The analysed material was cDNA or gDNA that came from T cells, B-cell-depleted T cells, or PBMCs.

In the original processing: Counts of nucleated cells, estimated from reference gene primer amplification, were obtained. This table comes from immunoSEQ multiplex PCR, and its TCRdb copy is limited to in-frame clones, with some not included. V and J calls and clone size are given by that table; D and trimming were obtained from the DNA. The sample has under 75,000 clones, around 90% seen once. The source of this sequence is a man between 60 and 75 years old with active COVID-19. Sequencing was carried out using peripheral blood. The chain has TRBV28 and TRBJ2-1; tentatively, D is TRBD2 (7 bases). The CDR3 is CASIPLGAGVYNEQFF. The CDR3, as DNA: TGTGCCAGCATCCCTTTGGGGGCGGGGGTCTACAATGAGCAGTTCTTC. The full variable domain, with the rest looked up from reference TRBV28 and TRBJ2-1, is DVKVTQSSRYLVKRTGEKVFLECVQDMDHENMFWYRQDPGLGLRLIYFSYDVKMKEKGDIPEGYSVSREKKERFSLILESASTNQTSMYLCASIPLGAGVYNEQFFGPGTRLTVL.